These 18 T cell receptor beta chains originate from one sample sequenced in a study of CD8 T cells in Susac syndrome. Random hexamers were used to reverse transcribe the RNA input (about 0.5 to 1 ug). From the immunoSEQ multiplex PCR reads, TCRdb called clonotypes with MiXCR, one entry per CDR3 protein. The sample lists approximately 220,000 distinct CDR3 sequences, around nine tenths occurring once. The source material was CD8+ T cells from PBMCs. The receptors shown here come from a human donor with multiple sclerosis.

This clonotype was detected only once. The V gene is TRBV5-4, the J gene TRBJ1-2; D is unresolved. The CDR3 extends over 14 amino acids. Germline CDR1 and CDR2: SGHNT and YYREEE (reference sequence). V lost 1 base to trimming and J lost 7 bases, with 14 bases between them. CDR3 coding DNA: TGTGCCAGCAGCTTGTCGGGAGAACCGGGTGGCTACACCTTC. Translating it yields CASSLSGEPGGYTF. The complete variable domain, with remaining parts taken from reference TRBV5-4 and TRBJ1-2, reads ETGVTQSPTHLIKTRGQQVTLRCSSQSGHNTVSWYQQALGQGPQFIFQYYREEENGRGNFPPRFSGLQFPNYSSELNVNALELDDSALYLCASSLSGEPGGYTFGSGTRLTVV.

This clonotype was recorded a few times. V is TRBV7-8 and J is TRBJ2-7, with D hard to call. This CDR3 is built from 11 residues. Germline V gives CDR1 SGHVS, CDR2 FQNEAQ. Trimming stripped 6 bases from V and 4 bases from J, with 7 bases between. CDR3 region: CASSPGYEQYF. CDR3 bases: TGTGCCAGCAGTCCCGGTTACGAGCAGTACTTC.

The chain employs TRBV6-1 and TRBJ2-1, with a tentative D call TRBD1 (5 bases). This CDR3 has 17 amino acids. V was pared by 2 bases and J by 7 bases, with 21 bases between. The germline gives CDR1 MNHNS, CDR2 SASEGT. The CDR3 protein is CASSERTWGPLGNEQFF. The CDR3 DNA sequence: TGTGCCAGCAGTGAACGGACGTGGGGCCCCCTGGGGAATGAGCAGTTCTTC.

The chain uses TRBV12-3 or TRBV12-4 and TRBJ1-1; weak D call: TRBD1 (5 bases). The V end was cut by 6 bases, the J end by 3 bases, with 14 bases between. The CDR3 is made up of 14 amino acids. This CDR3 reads CASSPSGRDTEAFF. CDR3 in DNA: TGTGCCAGCAGCCCTAGCGGCAGGGACACTGAAGCTTTCTTT.

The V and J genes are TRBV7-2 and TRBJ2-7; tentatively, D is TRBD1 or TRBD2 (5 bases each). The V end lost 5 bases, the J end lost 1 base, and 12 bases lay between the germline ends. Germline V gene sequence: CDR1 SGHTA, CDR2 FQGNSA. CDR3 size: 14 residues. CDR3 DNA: TGTGCCAGCAGCAGGGACGTCAGTTCCTACGAGCAGTACTTC. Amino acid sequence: CASSRDVSSYEQYF.

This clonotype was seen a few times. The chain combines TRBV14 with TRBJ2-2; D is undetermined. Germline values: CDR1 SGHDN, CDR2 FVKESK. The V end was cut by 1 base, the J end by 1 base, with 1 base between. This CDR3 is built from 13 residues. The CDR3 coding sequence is TGTGCCAGCAGCCAAGTGAACACCGGGGAGCTGTTTTTT. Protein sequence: CASSQVNTGELFF.

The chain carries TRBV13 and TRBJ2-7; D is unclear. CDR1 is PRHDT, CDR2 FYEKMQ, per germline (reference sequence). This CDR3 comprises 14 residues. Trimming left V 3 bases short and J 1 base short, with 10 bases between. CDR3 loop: CASSFRSNSYEQYF. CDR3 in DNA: TGTGCCAGCAGCTTCCGGAGCAATTCCTACGAGCAGTACTTC.

As DNA, the CDR3 is TGTGCCAGCAGCCCCCTATTTGTGGTGGAGGGTGAAAAACTGTTTTTT. Its translation: CASSPLFVVEGEKLFF. The chain is built from TRBV7-9 and TRBJ1-4; D call uncertain. The germline V gene encodes CDR1 SEHNR and CDR2 FQNEAQ (reference sequence). The CDR3 totals 16 residues. V lost 5 bases and J lost 7, with 20 bases in between. The complete variable domain, with remaining parts taken from reference TRBV7-9 and TRBJ1-4, reads DTGVSQNPRHKITKRGQNVTFRCDPISEHNRLYWYRQTLGQGPEFLTYFQNEAQLEKSRLLSDRFSAERPKGSFSTLEIQRTEQGDSAMYLCASSPLFVVEGEKLFFGSGTQLSVL.

CDR3 in amino acids: CASSYSSGPITDTQYF. Written as DNA, the CDR3 is TGTGCCAGCAGTTACTCGAGCGGGCCTATCACAGATACGCAGTATTTT. The chain couples TRBV6-2 or TRBV6-3 to TRBJ2-3; D might be TRBD2 (6 bases). Trimming removed 0 bases at V and 2 bases at J, with 12 bases between. This CDR3 has 16 residues. Germline values: CDR1 MNHEY, CDR2 SVGEGT.

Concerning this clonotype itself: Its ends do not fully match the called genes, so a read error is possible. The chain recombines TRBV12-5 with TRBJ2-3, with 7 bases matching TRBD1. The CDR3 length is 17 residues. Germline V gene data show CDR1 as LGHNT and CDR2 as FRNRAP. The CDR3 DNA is TGTGCTAGTGCTTTGGGGCCTAGACAGGGAACCACAGATACGCAGTATTTT. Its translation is CASALGPRQGTTDTQYF.

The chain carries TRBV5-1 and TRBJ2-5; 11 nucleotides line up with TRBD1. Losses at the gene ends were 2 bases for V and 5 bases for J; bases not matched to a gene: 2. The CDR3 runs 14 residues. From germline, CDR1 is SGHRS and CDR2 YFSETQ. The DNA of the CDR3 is TGCGCCAGCAGCTTTGGACAGGGGGCGGAGACCCAGTACTTC. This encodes CASSFGQGAETQYF.

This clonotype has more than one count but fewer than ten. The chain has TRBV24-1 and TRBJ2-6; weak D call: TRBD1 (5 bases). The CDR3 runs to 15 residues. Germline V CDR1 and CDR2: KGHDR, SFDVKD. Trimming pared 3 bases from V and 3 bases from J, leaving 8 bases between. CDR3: CATSDPTVGANVLTF. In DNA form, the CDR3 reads TGTGCCACCAGTGATCCGACAGTTGGGGCCAACGTCCTGACTTTC.

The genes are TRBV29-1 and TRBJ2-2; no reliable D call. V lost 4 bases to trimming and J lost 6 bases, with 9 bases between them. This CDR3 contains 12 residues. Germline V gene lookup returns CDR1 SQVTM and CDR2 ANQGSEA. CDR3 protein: CSVGLPAGELFF. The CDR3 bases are TGCAGCGTTGGACTCCCGGCCGGGGAGCTGTTTTTT.

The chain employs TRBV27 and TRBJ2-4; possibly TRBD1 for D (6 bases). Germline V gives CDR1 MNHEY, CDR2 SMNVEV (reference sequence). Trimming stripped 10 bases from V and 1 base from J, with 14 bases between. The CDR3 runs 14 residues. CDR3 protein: CAITQGHAKNIQYF. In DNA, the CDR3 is TGTGCCATAACACAGGGACATGCCAAAAACATTCAGTACTTC.

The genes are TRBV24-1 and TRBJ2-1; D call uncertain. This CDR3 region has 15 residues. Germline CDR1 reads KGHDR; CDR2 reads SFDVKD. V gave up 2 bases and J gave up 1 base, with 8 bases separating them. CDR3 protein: CATSDSTVSYNEQFF. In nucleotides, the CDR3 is TGTGCCACCAGTGATTCAACAGTGTCCTACAATGAGCAGTTCTTC.

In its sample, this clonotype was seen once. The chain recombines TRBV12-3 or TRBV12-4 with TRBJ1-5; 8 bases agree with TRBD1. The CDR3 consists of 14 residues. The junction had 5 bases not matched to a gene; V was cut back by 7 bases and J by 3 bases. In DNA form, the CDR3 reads TGTGCCAGCACCGAGGGACAGGACAATCAGCCCCAGCATTTT. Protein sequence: CASTEGQDNQPQHF.

The CDR3 is CASSQDGTGGNQPQHF. CDR3 sequence (DNA): TGCGCCAGCAGCCAAGATGGGACAGGGGGGAATCAGCCCCAGCATTTT. The chain joins TRBV4-1 to TRBJ1-5, with 11 bases matching TRBD1. Germline lookup yields CDR1 MGHRA and CDR2 YSYEKL. Trimming cost V 0 bases and J 4 bases; bases outside gene matches: 2. The CDR3 has 16 amino acids.

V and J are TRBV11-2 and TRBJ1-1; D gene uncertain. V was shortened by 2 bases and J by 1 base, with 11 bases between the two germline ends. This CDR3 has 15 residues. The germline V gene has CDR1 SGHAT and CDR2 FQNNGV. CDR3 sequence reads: CASSLNRRRNTEAFF. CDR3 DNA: TGTGCCAGCAGCTTAAATCGGCGGAGGAACACTGAAGCTTTCTTT. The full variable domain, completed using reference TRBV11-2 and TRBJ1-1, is EAGVAQSPRYKIIEKRQSVAFWCNPISGHATLYWYQQILGQGPKLLIQFQNNGVVDDSQLPKDRFSAERLKGVDSTLKIQPAKLEDSAVYLCASSLNRRRNTEAFFGQGTRLTVV.